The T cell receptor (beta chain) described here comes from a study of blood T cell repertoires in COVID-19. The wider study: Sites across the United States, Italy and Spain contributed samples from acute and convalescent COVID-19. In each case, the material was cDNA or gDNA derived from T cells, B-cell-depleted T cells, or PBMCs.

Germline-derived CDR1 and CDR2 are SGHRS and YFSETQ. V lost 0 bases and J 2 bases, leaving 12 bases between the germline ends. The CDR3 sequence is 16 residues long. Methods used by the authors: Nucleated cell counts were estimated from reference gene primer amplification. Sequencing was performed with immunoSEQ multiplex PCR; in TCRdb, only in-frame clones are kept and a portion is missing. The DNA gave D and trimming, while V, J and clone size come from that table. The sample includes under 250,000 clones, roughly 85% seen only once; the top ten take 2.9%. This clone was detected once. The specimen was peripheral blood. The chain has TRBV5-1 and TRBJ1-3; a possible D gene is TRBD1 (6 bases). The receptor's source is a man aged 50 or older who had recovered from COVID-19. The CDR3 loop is CASSLARAGAGNTIYF. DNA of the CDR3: TGCGCCAGCAGCTTGGCCCGGGCAGGGGCTGGAAACACCATATATTTT.